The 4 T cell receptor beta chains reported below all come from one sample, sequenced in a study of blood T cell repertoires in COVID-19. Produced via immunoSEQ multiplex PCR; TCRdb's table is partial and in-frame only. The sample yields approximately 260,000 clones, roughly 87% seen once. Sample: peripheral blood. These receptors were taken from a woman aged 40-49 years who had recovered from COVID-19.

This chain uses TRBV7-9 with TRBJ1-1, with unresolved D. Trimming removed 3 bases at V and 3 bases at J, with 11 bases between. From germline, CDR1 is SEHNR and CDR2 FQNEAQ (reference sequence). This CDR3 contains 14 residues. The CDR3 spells CASSFEGVDTEAFF. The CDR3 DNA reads TGTGCCAGCAGCTTTGAGGGTGTTGACACTGAAGCTTTCTTT.

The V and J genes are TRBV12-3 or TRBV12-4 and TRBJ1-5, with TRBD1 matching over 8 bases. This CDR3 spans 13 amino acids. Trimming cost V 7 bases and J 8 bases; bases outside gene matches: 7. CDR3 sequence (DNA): TGTGCCAGCACCCAGGGGGCGCTGGAGCCCCAGCATTTT. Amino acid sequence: CASTQGALEPQHF.

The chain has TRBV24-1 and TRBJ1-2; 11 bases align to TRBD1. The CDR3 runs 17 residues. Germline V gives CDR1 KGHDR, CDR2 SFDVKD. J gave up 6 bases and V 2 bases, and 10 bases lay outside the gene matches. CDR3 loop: CATSDSAPRDRGNGYTF. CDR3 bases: TGTGCCACCAGTGATTCCGCCCCAAGGGACAGGGGGAATGGCTACACCTTC.

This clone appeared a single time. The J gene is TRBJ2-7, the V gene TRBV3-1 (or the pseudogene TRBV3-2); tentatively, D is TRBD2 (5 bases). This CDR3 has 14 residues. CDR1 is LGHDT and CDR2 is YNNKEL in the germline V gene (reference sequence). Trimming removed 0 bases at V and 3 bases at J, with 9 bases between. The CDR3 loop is CASSQERLLYEQYV. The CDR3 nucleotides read TGTGCCAGCAGCCAAGAAAGACTACTCTACGAGCAGTACGTC.